This T cell receptor beta chain was recorded in a study of cytomegalovirus exposure and HLA in healthy donors. A word on this clone: Its cognate antigen is unknown.

Everyone who donated was a healthy bone marrow donor. Points from the study as a whole: The dataset shows that most TCR sequences were rare, while some public TCRs occurred in many donors. Certain sequence variants were highly shared and formed a cluster, and this cluster was likely a sequencing artifact. Earlier findings revealed that most TCR beta V segments proved productive either about 90% or about 30% of the time.

PCR was performed using 60 Vbeta and 13 Jbeta primers. Only in-frame clones appear in the TCRdb table, and some are missing; sequencing was by immunoSEQ multiplex PCR. The sample lists about 59,000 clones, 65% to 90% occurring once. Germline loops: CDR1 ENHRY, CDR2 SYGVKD. The germline V and J ends were trimmed by 6 bases and 2 bases, with 14 bases remaining between them. The CDR3 contains 15 residues. This receptor was identified in a human donor in good health. This chain joins TRBV10-3 and TRBJ2-1; tentative D call: TRBD1 (5 bases). Sequenced sample: PBMCs. Written as DNA, the CDR3 is TGTGCCATCAGCCAGGGTCAGGGTACCTACAATGAGCAGTTCTTC. Its protein product is CAISQGQGTYNEQFF.